This note documents a single T cell receptor (beta chain) sequence. What it recognizes is unknown. The data belong to a study of shared clonotypes between healthy human individuals. Whole-study findings and limits: The researchers took only blood, and tissue repertoires probably look different.

The study separated CD4+ cells into CD45RA+ naive and CD45RA-negative memory subsets. TCRdb's table, derived via immunoSEQ multiplex PCR, lists solely in-frame clones and lacks some. There are 2 million to 2.5 million clones in the sample; approximately 94% occur only once, and around 0.13% lies in the top ten. Germline CDR1 and CDR2: MNHEY and SMNVEV (reference sequence). The CDR3 is made up of 13 amino acids. The V and J ends lost 2 bases and 9 bases respectively, with 13 bases between them. The sequencing input was naive CD4+ T cells sorted from blood. The subset: CD45RA+ positively selected. The TCR sequence derives from a man younger than 35 in good health. The genes are TRBV27 and TRBJ1-1; D perhaps matches TRBD1 (5 bases). CDR3 loop: CASSLRRGTKAFF. The CDR3 DNA is TGTGCCAGCAGTTTAAGAAGGGGAACCAAAGCTTTCTTT.